Below are 17 T cell receptor beta chains sequenced from a single sample in a study of shared clonotypes between healthy human individuals. Some clones are missing from TCRdb's copy, which holds only in-frame ones; the method was immunoSEQ multiplex PCR. The sample has roughly 450,000 clones; about four fifths are singletons. Sequencing used PBMCs. These receptors originate from a woman aged 40 to 50 in good health. Some clones in this sample may be carry-over from other donors' samples.

CDR3 sequence: CASSQGYRGTTDTQYF. For the CDR3, the DNA is TGCGCCAGCAGCCAAGGATACAGGGGTACGACAGATACGCAGTATTTT. V and J are TRBV4-1 and TRBJ2-3, with 7 bases matching TRBD1. The trim removed 1 base at V and 3 bases at J, leaving 7 bases unmatched. The CDR3 length is 16 residues. Germline CDR1 MGHRA, CDR2 YSYEKL.

The chain joins TRBV5-1 to TRBJ2-5; 11 positions agree with TRBD2. Germline-derived CDR1 and CDR2 are SGHRS and YFSETQ. The CDR3 consists of 17 residues. The trim removed 5 bases at V and 9 bases at J, leaving 18 bases unmatched. The CDR3 loop is CASRSGPLAGGTVAQYF. CDR3 sequence (DNA): TGCGCCAGCAGATCCGGACCTCTAGCGGGAGGTACAGTGGCCCAGTACTTC. The entire variable domain, with the rest obtained from reference TRBV5-1 and TRBJ2-5, is as follows: KAGVTQTPRYLIKTRGQQVTLSCSPISGHRSVSWYQQTPGQGLQFLFEYFSETQRNKGNFPGRFSGRQFSNSRSEMNVSTLELGDSALYLCASRSGPLAGGTVAQYFGPGTRLLVL.

The CDR3 region is CASSSRGQGSYNEQFF. The DNA for the CDR3 is TGCGCCAGCAGCTCACGGGGCCAGGGGTCCTACAATGAGCAGTTCTTC. The chain recombines TRBV5-1 with TRBJ2-1, with TRBD1 as a possible D gene (6 bases). Trimming left V 3 bases short and J 1 base short, with 14 bases between. CDR3 length: 16 residues. Germline-derived CDR1 and CDR2 are SGHRS and YFSETQ. The variable domain in full, with the rest retrieved from reference TRBV5-1 and TRBJ2-1, is KAGVTQTPRYLIKTRGQQVTLSCSPISGHRSVSWYQQTPGQGLQFLFEYFSETQRNKGNFPGRFSGRQFSNSRSEMNVSTLELGDSALYLCASSSRGQGSYNEQFFGPGTRLTVL.

The chain combines TRBV19 with TRBJ2-1; TRBD2 matches 14 bases. The CDR3 consists of 16 residues. The germline V gene has CDR1 LNHDA and CDR2 SQIVND (reference sequence). With 5 bases clipped from V and 6 bases from J, the junction kept 6 bases outside the gene matches. The CDR3 is CASSLVGLAGANEQFF. In DNA, the CDR3 is TGTGCCAGTAGTCTTGTGGGACTAGCGGGAGCCAATGAGCAGTTCTTC.

The chain uses TRBV27 and TRBJ2-5; TRBD1 matches at 7 bases. Trimming at V came to 5 bases and at J to 1 base, leaving 4 bases not matched to a gene. In germline, CDR1 is MNHEY, CDR2 SMNVEV (reference sequence). The CDR3 is 14 residues long. CDR3 sequence (DNA): TGTGCCAGCAGTCTGGGACAGTTCCAAGAGACCCAGTACTTC. As protein: CASSLGQFQETQYF.

Note on this clone: A far bigger clonotype differs at one base, so this is likely a read error. This chain uses TRBV5-1 with TRBJ2-2; D might be TRBD2 (5 bases). CDR3 size: 14 residues. From germline, CDR1 is SGHRS and CDR2 YFSETQ. The CDR3 DNA sequence: TGCGCCAGCAGCTTGGCACAGAGCACCGGGGAGCTGCTTTTT. Its translation: CASSLAQSTGELLF.

The chain couples TRBV6-5 to TRBJ1-2, with D unclear. The CDR3 totals 13 residues. Germline assignment: CDR1 MNHEY and CDR2 SVGAGI. V was shortened by 4 bases and J by 5 bases, with 11 bases between the two germline ends. The CDR3 DNA sequence: TGTGCCAGCAGTTTAGGCAGAAAATATGGCTACACCTTC. Its translation is CASSLGRKYGYTF.

This clone was seen once. V usage is TRBV28 and J usage is TRBJ2-7; TRBD1 matches 9 bases. Germline V gene data show CDR1 as MDHEN and CDR2 as SYDVKM. This CDR3 comprises 15 residues. J gave up 0 bases and V 6 bases, and 6 bases lay outside the gene matches. This CDR3 is CASSPQGAGSYEQYF. As DNA, the CDR3 is TGTGCCAGCAGCCCACAGGGGGCCGGCTCCTACGAGCAGTACTTC.

The J gene is TRBJ2-2, the V gene TRBV28; 9 positions match TRBD2. Losses at the gene ends were 5 bases for V and 9 bases for J; bases not matched to a gene: 4. Germline V gene sequence: CDR1 MDHEN, CDR2 SYDVKM. The CDR3 is 13 amino acids. CDR3 nucleotide sequence: TGTGCCAGCAGTATAGCGGGAGCCTGGGAGCTGTTTTTT. Translating it yields CASSIAGAWELFF.

Ten or more counts support this clone. The same CDR3 is also encoded by other DNA sequences in this sample. The CDR3 region has the DNA TGTGCCAGCAGTAGACTAGCGGGAGAAGGGAATGAGCAGTTCTTC. This sequence encodes CASSRLAGEGNEQFF. The rearrangement links TRBV6-4 to TRBJ2-1; 12 nucleotides match TRBD2. V lost 5 bases, J lost 7 bases, and 6 bases stayed unmatched. The CDR3 is 15 residues long. The germline CDR1 and CDR2 sequences are MRHNA and SNTAGT.

Only a few counts were recorded for this clone. The chain couples TRBV7-9 to TRBJ2-3; TRBD2 aligns across 10 bases. Trimming removed 1 base from V and 2 bases from J; junction bases left unmatched: 3. CDR1 and CDR2 from the germline V gene are SEHNR and FQNEAQ (reference sequence). CDR3 size: 16 residues. The CDR3 DNA reads as TGTGCCAGCAGCTTAGTTAGCGGGAGGTTCACAGATACGCAGTATTTT. Translated, it gives CASSLVSGRFTDTQYF.

The chain uses TRBV9 and TRBJ2-1, with D uncertain. CDR3 length: 15 amino acids. Germline CDR1 is SGDLS and CDR2 is YYNGEE. V was clipped by 0 bases and J by 5 bases, with 12 bases between them. The CDR3 DNA reads TGTGCCAGCAGCGTAGACGGGCACAACGACAATGAGCAGTTCTTC. The encoded protein is CASSVDGHNDNEQFF.

The gene calls are TRBV7-9 and TRBJ2-3; 12 bases match TRBD2. The germline CDR1 and CDR2 sequences are SEHNR and FQNEAQ (reference sequence). CDR3 length: 18 residues. J lost 4 bases, V lost 5 bases, and 13 bases had no gene match. As DNA, the CDR3 is TGTGCCAGCAGCCTGGGACTAGCGGGCCCGGGAGGGGCAGATACGCAGTATTTT. The encoded protein is CASSLGLAGPGGADTQYF.

The chain carries TRBV28 and TRBJ1-5, with D tentatively TRBD1 (6 bases). This CDR3 comprises 14 residues. Germline V gene data show CDR1 as MDHEN and CDR2 as SYDVKM. Trimming removed 8 bases from V and 0 bases from J, with 11 bases in between. CDR3 loop: CASGGGGSNQPQHF. CDR3 sequence (DNA): TGTGCCAGCGGGGGAGGGGGTAGCAATCAGCCCCAGCATTTT.

The chain links TRBV18 to TRBJ2-5, with 7 bases fitting TRBD1. This CDR3 region has 15 residues. Germline V gives CDR1 KGHSH, CDR2 LQKENI. V shed 0 bases, J shed 5 bases, and the junction held 6 bases outside the gene matches. For the CDR3, the DNA is TGTGCCAGCTCACCACCGACAGGGAAAAGGGAGACCCAGTACTTC. This gives the protein CASSPPTGKRETQYF.

The chain is built from TRBV28 and TRBJ1-5; D is ambiguous. CDR3 length: 14 residues. Trimming stripped 7 bases from V and 7 bases from J, with 17 bases between. Germline CDR1 and CDR2: MDHEN and SYDVKM. For the CDR3, the DNA is TGTGCCAGCAAACCGAGGTGGGGAATCCAGCCCCAGCATTTT. Translation gives CASKPRWGIQPQHF.

The chain joins TRBV7-6 to TRBJ2-5; D is unclear. V was trimmed by 2 bases and J by 4 bases, leaving 5 bases between them. The CDR3 is 12 residues long. The germline CDR1 and CDR2 sequences are SGHVS and FNYEAQ. CDR3 in amino acids: CASSLQRETQYF. As DNA, the CDR3 is TGTGCCAGCAGCTTACAGCGAGAGACCCAGTACTTC.